This TCR beta chain appears in the sequencing data of a study of cytomegalovirus exposure and HLA in healthy donors. Germline assignment: CDR1 MDHEN and CDR2 SYDVKM. The CDR3 loop spans 12 amino acids. V was cut by 2 bases and J by 4 bases, with 5 bases left in between. PCR primers comprised 60 Vbeta and 13 Jbeta primers. Libraries were prepared by immunoSEQ multiplex PCR; TCRdb keeps only in-frame clonotypes and omits some of them. The sample includes about 82,000 clones, 65% to 85% seen only once; the top ten take over 3%. The sequence derives from a man aged 50 to 59 in good health and CMV-seronegative. The chain links TRBV28 to TRBJ1-2; no clear D. Input material: PBMCs. CDR3 amino acids: CASSLTGYGYTF. CDR3 coding DNA: TGTGCCAGCAGTTTAACGGGCTATGGCTACACCTTC.